This TCR beta chain was retrieved from a study of T cells after yellow fever vaccination. The germline V gene encodes CDR1 DFQATT and CDR2 SNEGSKA (reference sequence). With 3 bases removed from V and 3 bases from J, the gap between germline ends came to 9 bases. The CDR3 is 13 amino acids. Using its own MiXCR run on the 5' RACE reads, TCRdb lists one record per CDR3 protein. This table has 450,000 to 650,000 distinct CDR3 sequences, about 13% appearing once. The J gene is TRBJ1-5, the V gene TRBV20-1; D is undetermined. The source of this sequence is a man aged 30-40 years who received the YFV17D yellow fever vaccine. The sample here was PBMCs, taken on the day of the yellow fever booster vaccination. Here the CDR3 DNA reads TGCAGTGCTAGTAGGGTACCCAATCAGCCCCAGCATTTT. Residues: CSASRVPNQPQHF.